This TCR beta chain comes out of a study of post-analysis software for immune sequencing data. Study overall: The cohort encompassed relapsing-remitting, secondary progressive and progressive-relapsing multiple sclerosis disease courses. Study-level findings and limits: When the samples were clustered directly with F measure, those that had been prepared in the same batch showed strong co-clustering. Compared with controls, patients showed significantly lower normalized Chao1 diversity. With TRBV5-6, TRBV5-1 and TRBV20-1 included, about five TRBV segments were more frequent in patients than in controls.

Comment on this clonotype: The antigen remains unidentified.

V was clipped by 2 bases and J by 1 base; unmatched bases: 11. The CDR3 runs 18 residues. Looked up from germline, CDR1 is DFQATT and CDR2 is SNEGSKA (reference sequence). Unique molecular identifiers were present in the TCR beta cDNA libraries. Once about 0.95 to 10 million T cells were used, roughly 0.5 million cDNA molecules resulted. TCRdb re-analysed the PCR reads in MiXCR, keeping a single row per CDR3 protein. The data show hundreds of thousands of distinct CDR3 sequences, approximately 38% seen once. Sequenced material: blood. The TCR was taken from a girl aged 2-10 years with multiple sclerosis. V is TRBV20-1 and J is TRBJ2-1; 10 bases fit TRBD2. The CDR3 nucleotides read TGCAGTGCTAGATTTCGGAGAAGCGGGAGGGGGTCCTACAATGAGCAGTTCTTC. Translated, it gives CSARFRRSGRGSYNEQFF.